This T cell receptor beta chain was retrieved from a study of vaccination and CD4 T cells after COVID-19. Study-level information: Six males and four females constituted the convalescent cohort, two of whom were Hispanic. Study findings and constraints: In convalescent patients, 304 of 307 vaccine-specific clones were mono-reactive for SARS-CoV-2 spike.

V lost 8 bases and J lost 11, with 23 bases in between. Per the germline V gene, CDR1 is SGHTA and CDR2 is FQGNSA. The CDR3 sequence is 14 residues long. Treatment meaning: roughly ten-day PBMC culture with coronavirus spike peptide pools or control peptides (ViraFEST assay). On day 3 and again on day 7, fresh IL-2 medium was used to replace half the medium. After culture for about ten days, isolation of CD4+ T cells was performed by negative selection. An Oncomine TCR Beta short-read assay was used to sequence the DNA from cultured CD4+ T cells. TCRdb called the PCR reads again in MiXCR, with one record for every CDR3 protein. The sample yields nearly 25,000 distinct CDR3 sequences, around three fifths seen once. This clonotype was detected only a few times. Its target is not known.

Sample: CD4+ T cells from blood, cultured in vitro. The chain combines TRBV7-2 with TRBJ2-3; TRBD2 might be the D (5 bases). The source of this sequence is a human donor who had recovered from COVID-19. The CDR3 DNA follows: TGTGCCAGCGGACGGAGCGGCCCCGCTTTAGAGCAGTATTTT. This encodes CASGRSGPALEQYF.